The rows below give T cell receptor beta chains drawn from one sample of a study of shared clonotypes between healthy human individuals. Assay: immunoSEQ multiplex PCR; the TCRdb copy retains only in-frame clones and omits some. Altogether 2,500,000 or so clones are present, approximately 92% being singletons, with the ten largest covering more than 0.12%. The sample was naive CD4+ T cells sorted from blood. The receptor source for this set is a young man in good health. CDR3s include the opening cysteine and the closing phenylalanine or tryptophan. A D gene is named only where the DNA matches it firmly. Some rows mark clone size as missing; the rest say once, few, many or name a class of expanded clone.

abundance	d_gene	v_gene	j_gene	CDR3aa	CDR3nt
.	TRBD1	TRBV5-4	TRBJ1-1	CASSSGQGPEAFF	TGTGCCAGCAGCTCTGGACAGGGCCCTGAAGCTTTCTTT
.	TRBD2	TRBV5-6	TRBJ2-5	CASSLLNGGGGETQYF	TGTGCCAGCAGCTTGCTCAACGGGGGGGGCGGAGAGACCCAGTACTTC
few	.	TRBV5-1	TRBJ2-5	CASSLETRFPHHF	TGCGCCAGCAGCTTGGAGACTAGATTCCCCCATCACTTC
.	TRBD2	TRBV7-2	TRBJ2-1	CASSAEGTSGTSLDEQFF	TGTGCCAGCAGCGCCGAGGGGACTTCGGGGACTAGCCTCGATGAGCAGTTCTTC
.	.	TRBV13	TRBJ2-7	CASSGEGETYEQYF	TGTGCCAGCAGCGGCGAGGGAGAGACCTACGAGCAGTACTTC
.	.	TRBV6-1	TRBJ2-7	CASWTPPYEQYF	TGTGCCAGCTGGACTCCTCCCTACGAGCAGTACTTC
.	.	TRBV11-3	TRBJ2-3	CASSSRTDTQYF	TGTGCCAGCAGCTCCCGGACAGATACGCAGTATTTT
.	.	TRBV5-4	TRBJ1-2	CASSSPLIRNYGYTF	TGTGCCAGCAGCTCCCCGCTAATTCGAAACTATGGCTACACCTTC
.	.	TRBV18	TRBJ1-2	CASSPDTERSSYGYTF	TGTGCCAGCTCGCCAGACACAGAAAGGAGCTCCTATGGCTACACCTTC
.	.	TRBV6-1	TRBJ2-7	CASSEGWGPYEQYF	TGTGCCAGCAGTGAAGGATGGGGTCCCTACGAGCAGTACTTC
once	.	TRBV7-6	TRBJ2-1	CASSLGLHDYNEQFF	TGTGCCAGCAGCTTAGGACTCCACGATTACAATGAGCAGTTCTTC
once	TRBD1	TRBV29-1	TRBJ1-2	CSVDADRGGRGYTF	TGCAGCGTTGACGCCGACAGGGGAGGAAGAGGCTACACCTTC
.	TRBD2	TRBV5-4	TRBJ2-2	CASSPSSGGVNTGELFF	TGTGCCAGCAGCCCTTCTAGCGGGGGGGTGAACACCGGGGAGCTGTTTTTT
.	TRBD2	TRBV6-1	TRBJ2-1	CASSGIAGPLEQFF	TGTGCCAGCAGTGGGATAGCGGGGCCCCTTGAGCAGTTCTTC
.	TRBD1	TRBV4-3	TRBJ1-1	CASSQDLSGQGMNTEAFF	TGCGCCAGCAGCCAAGATCTTAGTGGACAGGGGATGAACACTGAAGCTTTCTTT
.	.	TRBV9	TRBJ1-3	CASSASTSFGNTIYF	TGTGCCAGCAGCGCTTCAACTTCATTTGGAAACACCATATATTTT
once	.	TRBV30	TRBJ2-1	CAWKGDIYNEQFF	TGTGCCTGGAAGGGGGACATCTACAATGAGCAGTTCTTC
once	TRBD1	TRBV28	TRBJ1-5	CASSSTRDRAQHF	TGTGCCAGCAGTTCCACCCGGGACAGAGCCCAGCATTTT
.	TRBD2	TRBV7-9	TRBJ2-5	CASSSTSGGYQETQYF	TGTGCCAGCAGCTCGACTAGCGGGGGTTACCAAGAGACCCAGTACTTC
few	.	TRBV10-3	TRBJ2-7	CAISEGLADHEQYF	TGTGCCATCAGTGAGGGGTTGGCGGACCACGAGCAGTACTTC
.	.	TRBV30	TRBJ2-7	CAWSRVYEQYF	TGTGCCTGGAGTCGGGTGTACGAGCAGTACTTC
.	TRBD1	TRBV27	TRBJ2-1	CASSAHWGTGEFF	TGTGCCAGCAGCGCTCATTGGGGGACAGGGGAGTTCTTC
.	TRBD2	TRBV4-1	TRBJ2-3	CASSQGELAGGLAQYF	TGCGCCAGCAGCCAAGGGGAACTAGCGGGGGGGCTGGCGCAGTATTTT
once	.	TRBV30	TRBJ2-2	CAWSAGIGHTGELFF	TGTGCCTGGAGCGCAGGGATTGGTCACACCGGGGAGCTGTTTTTT
.	.	TRBV6-1	TRBJ1-3	CASSVSWRDTIYF	TGTGCCAGCAGTGTATCTTGGCGGGACACCATATATTTT
.	.	TRBV30	TRBJ1-1	CAWSVGGLAFF	TGTGCCTGGAGTGTAGGAGGGCTAGCTTTCTTT
few	.	TRBV7-2	TRBJ1-1	CASSLWGNTEAFF	TGTGCCAGCAGCTTATGGGGGAACACTGAAGCTTTCTTT
.	.	TRBV7-2	TRBJ2-7	CASSLIGLSSYEQYF	TGTGCCAGCAGCTTGATCGGACTAAGCTCCTACGAGCAGTACTTC
once	.	TRBV7-9	TRBJ2-5	CASSLAWETQYF	TGTGCCAGCAGCTTAGCGTGGGAGACCCAGTACTTC
.	TRBD1	TRBV10-1	TRBJ1-5	CASRDRGGQPQHF	TGCGCCAGCCGGGACAGGGGAGGTCAGCCCCAGCATTTT
.	TRBD2	TRBV10-3	TRBJ2-5	CAISEAGGRETQYF	TGTGCCATCAGTGAGGCGGGGGGCCGGGAGACCCAGTACTTC
.	.	TRBV28	TRBJ2-7	CASMEAAGTEQYF	TGTGCCAGCATGGAGGCCGCGGGTACCGAGCAGTACTTC
.	.	TRBV27	TRBJ2-5	CASRSYRDTETQYF	TGTGCCAGCAGGTCCTACCGGGACACCGAGACCCAGTACTTC